The 21 T cell receptor beta chains in this list originate from one sample, sequenced in a study of control samples from healthy donors and cancer patients (TCRdb year 2020). The library relied on the immunoSEQ multiplex PCR assay. The table was pulled from immuneACCESS by TCRdb, which kept in-frame rearrangements only. Such tables lose some clones; where checked, under half of the loss comes from unresolved V genes, and the rest has no known cause. The sample profile shows 100,000 to 120,000 clones; about four fifths of them were found once. Together, the top ten hold 13% of the sample. The sequenced sample consisted of blood. The receptors here all came from a woman aged 50 to 60 in good health.

This rearrangement joins TRBV2 to TRBJ2-5, with 9 bases fitting TRBD1. Germline CDR1 SNHLY, CDR2 FYNNEI. J was trimmed by 6 bases and V by 6 bases; bases with no gene match: 8. The CDR3 covers 14 residues. CDR3 sequence reads: CASSPGQGRQTQYF. The CDR3 coding sequence is TGTGCCAGCAGCCCCGGACAGGGGAGGCAGACCCAGTACTTC.

The J gene is TRBJ2-7, the V gene TRBV11-3; a possible D gene is TRBD2 (6 bases). The germline gives CDR1 SGHNT, CDR2 YENEEA. This CDR3 is built from 13 residues. Trimming removed 2 bases from V and 5 bases from J, with 10 bases in between. CDR3 in amino acids: CASSLTSFNEQYF. CDR3 DNA: TGTGCCAGCAGCTTAACTAGCTTCAACGAGCAGTACTTC.

This clone was counted only a few times. The sample contains more than one DNA sequence encoding this CDR3. This chain uses TRBV7-3 with TRBJ2-5; D remains unclear. The CDR3 runs 13 residues. Germline V lookup: CDR1 SGHTA, CDR2 FQGTGA. Deletions cut 2 bases from V and 3 bases from J, with 7 bases between. The CDR3 coding sequence is TGTGCCAGCAGCTTAGTACGGGAAGAGACCCAGTACTTC. Its protein is CASSLVREETQYF.

The genes are TRBV5-1 and TRBJ2-5, with 8 positions matching TRBD1. CDR1 SGHRS and CDR2 YFSETQ come from the germline V gene. V shed 2 bases, J shed 5 bases, and the junction held 5 bases outside the gene matches. The CDR3 has 14 amino acids. In nucleotides, the CDR3 is TGCGCCAGCAGCTTCGGACAGGGTGGGGAGACCCAGTACTTC. This translates into CASSFGQGGETQYF.

The rearrangement uses TRBV3-1 (or the pseudogene TRBV3-2) and TRBJ2-4, with 7 bases matching TRBD2. This CDR3 is 15 amino acids long. Germline CDR1 LGHDT, CDR2 YNNKEL (reference sequence). J lost 0 bases, V lost 3 bases, and 2 bases had no gene match. This chain's CDR3 is CASSQLAVAKNIQYF. CDR3 nucleotides: TGTGCCAGCAGCCAGCTAGCGGTAGCCAAAAACATTCAGTACTTC.

The chain's CDR3 is CASSVGDESPLHF. The CDR3 nucleotides are TGTGCCAGCAGCGTAGGTGATGAGTCACCCCTCCACTTT. V is TRBV9 and J is TRBJ1-6; D is undetermined. Germline CDR1 and CDR2: SGDLS and YYNGEE. The CDR3 loop spans 13 amino acids. V gave up 0 bases and J gave up 10 bases, with 8 bases separating them. Variable domain in full (rest from reference TRBV9 and TRBJ1-6): DSGVTQTPKHLITATGQRVTLRCSPRSGDLSVYWYQQSLDQGLQFLIQYYNGEERAKGNILERFSAQQFPDLHSELNLSSLELGDSALYFCASSVGDESPLHFGNGTRLTVT.

Many counts were recorded for this clone. At the DNA level, this CDR3 is encoded by other sequences in the same sample as well. CDR3 region: CASSVGQINSPLHF. The DNA of the CDR3 is TGTGCCAGCAGCGTAGGACAGATCAATTCACCCCTCCACTTT. The J gene is TRBJ1-6, the V gene TRBV9, with a weak D call TRBD1 (5 bases). This CDR3 region has 14 residues. From germline, CDR1 is SGDLS and CDR2 YYNGEE. Trimming pared 0 bases from V and 7 bases from J, leaving 8 bases between.

The rearrangement links TRBV10-3 to TRBJ1-1; D is unresolved. V lost 0 bases, J lost 11 bases, and 13 bases lay in between. Germline-derived CDR1 and CDR2 are ENHRY and SYGVKD. The CDR3 extends over 13 amino acids. In DNA, the CDR3 is TGTGCCATCAGTGAGTCGTTATTGAGTGGGGCTTTCTTT. Residues: CAISESLLSGAFF.

This clone has only a few counts. The rearrangement joins TRBV7-2 to TRBJ1-1; D possibly corresponds to TRBD1 (5 bases). This CDR3 contains 13 residues. Per germline, CDR1 SGHTA and CDR2 FQGNSA. Trimming cost V 5 bases and J 3 bases, with 10 bases left between them. The CDR3 bases are TGTGCCAGCAGCAGGAAAGGGGACACTGAAGCTTTCTTT. It yields the protein CASSRKGDTEAFF. The variable domain in full, completed from reference TRBV7-2 and TRBJ1-1, reads GAGVSQSPSNKVTEKGKDVELRCDPISGHTALYWYRQSLGQGLEFLIYFQGNSAPDKSGLPSDRFSAERTGGSVSTLTIQRTQQEDSAVYLCASSRKGDTEAFFGQGTRLTVV.

The V gene is TRBV2, the J gene TRBJ1-1; no reliable D call. CDR1 is SNHLY and CDR2 is FYNNEI in the germline V gene. The CDR3 is made up of 13 amino acids. Trimming took 1 base from V and 7 from J, leaving 10 bases between them. The CDR3 DNA reads TGTGCCAGCAGTGAAGTCACAGCGTTTGAAGCTTTCTTT. The encoded protein is CASSEVTAFEAFF.

The chain uses TRBV5-8 and TRBJ1-2; D call uncertain. Between the trimmed V and J ends, which lost 4 bases and 5 bases, there was a span of 12 bases. The germline gives CDR1 SGHTS, CDR2 YDEGEE. This CDR3 spans 13 amino acids. DNA of the CDR3: TGTGCCAGCAGCCCATCCGGGCGTTATGGCTACACCTTC. This encodes CASSPSGRYGYTF.

The chain employs TRBV29-1 and TRBJ1-6; D is unclear. CDR3 size: 13 residues. The ends were cut back, 0 bases at V and 6 bases at J, with 6 bases in the middle. In germline, CDR1 is SQVTM, CDR2 ANQGSEA. The CDR3 DNA follows: TGCAGCGTTGAAGAAGGGAGTAATTCACCCCTCCACTTT. As protein: CSVEEGSNSPLHF. Based on the CDR3 plus reference TRBV29-1 and TRBJ1-6, the full variable domain is SAVISQKPSRDICQRGTSLTIQCQVDSQVTMMFWYRQQPGQSLTLIATANQGSEATYESGFVIDKFPISRPNLTFSTLTVSNMSPEDSSIYLCSVEEGSNSPLHFGNGTRLTVT.

The chain carries TRBV2 and TRBJ2-3; TRBD2 might be the D (7 bases). From germline, CDR1 is SNHLY and CDR2 FYNNEI. Between the trimmed V and J ends, which lost 6 bases and 2 bases, there was a span of 12 bases. This CDR3 contains 14 residues. The CDR3: CASRRGGPTDTQYF. DNA of the CDR3: TGTGCCAGCAGGAGGGGGGGGCCCACAGATACGCAGTATTTT. Full variable domain (rest looked up from reference TRBV2 and TRBJ2-3): EPEVTQTPSHQVTQMGQEVILRCVPISNHLYFYWYRQILGQKVEFLVSFYNNEISEKSEIFDDQFSVERPDGSNFTLKIRSTKLEDSAMYFCASRRGGPTDTQYFGPGTRLTVL.

The chain is built from TRBV6-4 and TRBJ1-1, with 7 bases aligning to TRBD1. Trimming took 3 bases from V and 9 from J; bases not matched to a gene: 7. The germline V gene encodes CDR1 MRHNA and CDR2 SNTAGT. The CDR3 loop spans 13 amino acids. The CDR3 sequence: CASSDLTTGKAFF. The CDR3 nucleotides are TGTGCCAGCAGTGATTTGACGACAGGGAAAGCTTTCTTT.

The chain employs TRBV5-6 and TRBJ2-2, with 10 nucleotides matching TRBD2. Trimming at V came to 1 base and at J to 9 bases, leaving 9 bases not matched to a gene. Germline lookup yields CDR1 SGHDT and CDR2 YYEEEE. There are 16 residues in the CDR3. The CDR3 loop is CASSLLFTSGIRELFF. The CDR3, as DNA: TGTGCCAGCAGCTTGTTATTCACTAGCGGGATCCGGGAGCTGTTTTTT.

The V gene is TRBV13, the J gene TRBJ1-1; D call uncertain. V lost 3 bases and J 4 bases, leaving 12 bases between the germline ends. The length of the CDR3 is 14 residues. Germline lookup yields CDR1 PRHDT and CDR2 FYEKMQ (reference sequence). The CDR3 protein is CASSLDLAGTEAFF. The CDR3 bases are TGTGCCAGCAGCTTGGACTTGGCCGGCACTGAAGCTTTCTTT.

The CDR3 here is CASRGQGHNEQFF. CDR3 bases: TGTGCCAGCAGGGGACAGGGCCACAATGAGCAGTTCTTC. This chain joins TRBV2 and TRBJ2-1, with 9 nucleotides matching TRBD1. This CDR3 has 13 residues. Germline values: CDR1 SNHLY, CDR2 FYNNEI. V shed 6 bases and J 5 bases; nucleotides not matched to a gene: 2. Based on the CDR3 plus reference TRBV2 and TRBJ2-1, the full variable domain is EPEVTQTPSHQVTQMGQEVILRCVPISNHLYFYWYRQILGQKVEFLVSFYNNEISEKSEIFDDQFSVERPDGSNFTLKIRSTKLEDSAMYFCASRGQGHNEQFFGPGTRLTVL.

This chain joins TRBV4-2 and TRBJ1-2; 10 nucleotides align to TRBD1. V shed 3 bases, J shed 2 bases, and the junction held 3 bases outside the gene matches. Per germline, CDR1 LGHNA and CDR2 YNFKEQ. The CDR3 is made up of 15 amino acids. The chain's CDR3 is CASSQDRGKNYGYTF. DNA of the CDR3: TGTGCCAGCAGCCAGGACAGGGGGAAAAACTATGGCTACACCTTC.

J is TRBJ2-1 and V is TRBV5-1, with a tentative D call TRBD2 (5 bases). Trimming took 2 bases from V and 12 from J, leaving 15 bases between them. CDR1 and CDR2 (germline): SGHRS, YFSETQ. The length of the CDR3 is 13 residues. The CDR3 region has the DNA TGCGCCAGCAGCTTAGACGGGATGTTAGGGCAGTTCTTC. Amino acids: CASSLDGMLGQFF.

The chain links TRBV7-3 to TRBJ2-1; the D gene is possibly TRBD1 (6 bases). Germline lookup yields CDR1 SGHTA and CDR2 FQGTGA. The CDR3 consists of 14 residues. The V gene lost 5 bases and the J gene lost 5 bases, with 13 bases spanning the gap. The CDR3 sequence is CASSQTGQNNEQFF. CDR3 nucleotides: TGTGCCAGCAGCCAAACAGGACAGAACAATGAGCAGTTCTTC.

V is TRBV2 and J is TRBJ1-5; 8 nucleotides line up with TRBD1. The CDR3 contains 13 residues. The ends lost 10 bases at V and 5 bases at J; junction bases unmatched: 7. Germline V lookup: CDR1 SNHLY, CDR2 FYNNEI. CDR3 coding DNA: TGTGCCACCAAGACAGGGGCTGATCAGCCCCAGCATTTT. Translating it yields CATKTGADQPQHF.